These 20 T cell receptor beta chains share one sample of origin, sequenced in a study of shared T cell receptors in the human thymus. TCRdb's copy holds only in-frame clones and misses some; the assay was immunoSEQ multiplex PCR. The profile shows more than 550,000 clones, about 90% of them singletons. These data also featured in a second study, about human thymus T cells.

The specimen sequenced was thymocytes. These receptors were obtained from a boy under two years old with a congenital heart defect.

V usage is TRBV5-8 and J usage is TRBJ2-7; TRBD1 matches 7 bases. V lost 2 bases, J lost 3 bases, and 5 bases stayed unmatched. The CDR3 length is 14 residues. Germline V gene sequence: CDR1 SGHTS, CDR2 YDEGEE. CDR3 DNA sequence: TGTGCCAGCAGCTTCGGACAGGACCTCTACGAGCAGTACTTC. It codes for CASSFGQDLYEQYF.

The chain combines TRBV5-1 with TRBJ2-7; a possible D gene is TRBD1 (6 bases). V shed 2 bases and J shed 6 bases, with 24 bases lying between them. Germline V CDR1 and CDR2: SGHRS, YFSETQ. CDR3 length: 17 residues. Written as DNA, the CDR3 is TGCGCCAGCAGCTTCAGTCAAACGACAGGTCCCAGGGTCGAGCAGTACTTC. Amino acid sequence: CASSFSQTTGPRVEQYF.

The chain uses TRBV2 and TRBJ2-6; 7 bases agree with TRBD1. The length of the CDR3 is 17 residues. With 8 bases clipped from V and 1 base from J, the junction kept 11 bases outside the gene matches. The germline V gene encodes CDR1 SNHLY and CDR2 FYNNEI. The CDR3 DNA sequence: TGTGCCAGCGGCGGACAGGCTCTGGAGTCTGGGGCCAACGTCCTGACTTTC. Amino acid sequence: CASGGQALESGANVLTF.

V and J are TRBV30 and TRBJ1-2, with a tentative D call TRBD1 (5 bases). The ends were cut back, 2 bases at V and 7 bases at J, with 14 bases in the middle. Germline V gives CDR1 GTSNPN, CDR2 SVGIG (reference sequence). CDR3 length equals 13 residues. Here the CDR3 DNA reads TGTGCCTGGAGTTCCTCCGGGACTAGTGGCTACACCTTC. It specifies CAWSSSGTSGYTF. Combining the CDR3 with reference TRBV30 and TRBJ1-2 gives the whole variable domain SQTIHQWPATLVQPVGSPLSLECTVEGTSNPNLYWYRQAAGRGLQLLFYSVGIGQISSEVPQNLSASRPQDRQFILSSKKLLLSDSGFYLCAWSSSGTSGYTFGSGTRLTVV.

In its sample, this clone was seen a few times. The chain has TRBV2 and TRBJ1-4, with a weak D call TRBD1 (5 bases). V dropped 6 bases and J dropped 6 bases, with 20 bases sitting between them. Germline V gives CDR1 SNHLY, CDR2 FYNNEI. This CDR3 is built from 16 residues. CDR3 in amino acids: CASRSALSGCDEKLFF. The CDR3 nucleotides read TGTGCCAGCAGGTCCGCGCTGTCAGGGTGTGATGAAAAACTGTTTTTT.

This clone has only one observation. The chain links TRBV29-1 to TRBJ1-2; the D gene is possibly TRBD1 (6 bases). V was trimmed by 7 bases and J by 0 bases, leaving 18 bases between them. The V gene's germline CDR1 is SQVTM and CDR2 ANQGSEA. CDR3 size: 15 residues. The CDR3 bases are TGCAGCGCCTTTAACCAGGGGTACGCTAACTATGGCTACACCTTC. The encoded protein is CSAFNQGYANYGYTF.

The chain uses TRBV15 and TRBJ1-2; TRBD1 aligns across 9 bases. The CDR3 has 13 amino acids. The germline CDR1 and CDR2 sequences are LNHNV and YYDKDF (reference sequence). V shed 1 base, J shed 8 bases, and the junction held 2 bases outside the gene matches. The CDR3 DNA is TGTGCCACCAGCAGAGCACAGGGGGCCGGCTACACCTTC. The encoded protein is CATSRAQGAGYTF.

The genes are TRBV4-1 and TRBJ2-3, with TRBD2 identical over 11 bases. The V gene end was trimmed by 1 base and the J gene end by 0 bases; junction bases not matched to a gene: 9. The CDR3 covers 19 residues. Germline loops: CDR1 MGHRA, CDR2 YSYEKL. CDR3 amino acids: CASSQVRIAGGTSTDTQYF. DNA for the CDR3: TGCGCCAGCAGCCAAGTCAGGATAGCGGGAGGGACTAGCACAGATACGCAGTATTTT.

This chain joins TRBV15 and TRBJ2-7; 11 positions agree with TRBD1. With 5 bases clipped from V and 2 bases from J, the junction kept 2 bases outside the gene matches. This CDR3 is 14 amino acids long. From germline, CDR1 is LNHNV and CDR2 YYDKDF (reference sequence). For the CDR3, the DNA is TGTGCCACCAGCGGGGGACAGGGGGCCTACGAGCAGTACTTC. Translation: CATSGGQGAYEQYF.

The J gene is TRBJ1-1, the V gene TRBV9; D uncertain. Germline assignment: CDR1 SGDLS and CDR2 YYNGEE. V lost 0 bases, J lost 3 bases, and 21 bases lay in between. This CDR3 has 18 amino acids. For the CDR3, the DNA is TGTGCCAGCAGCGTAGAAGGAACAGCACCTCCCAAAGACACTGAAGCTTTCTTT. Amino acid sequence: CASSVEGTAPPKDTEAFF.

CDR3 residues: CASSPTDRVGYEQYF. The CDR3 DNA follows: TGTGCCAGCAGTCCTACGGACAGGGTCGGCTACGAGCAGTACTTC. This chain connects TRBV27 to TRBJ2-7; TRBD1 matches at 8 bases. The J segment lost 3 bases and the V segment lost 5 bases, leaving 9 bases of the junction unmatched. In germline, CDR1 is MNHEY, CDR2 SMNVEV (reference sequence). The CDR3 extends over 15 amino acids.

As DNA, the CDR3 is TGTGCCACCATATCACAGAACTATGGCTACACCTTC. Translating it yields CATISQNYGYTF. The gene calls are TRBV19 and TRBJ1-2; D unclear. Germline values: CDR1 LNHDA, CDR2 SQIVND (reference sequence). V lost 10 bases and J 2 bases, leaving 11 bases between the germline ends. The CDR3 contains 12 residues.

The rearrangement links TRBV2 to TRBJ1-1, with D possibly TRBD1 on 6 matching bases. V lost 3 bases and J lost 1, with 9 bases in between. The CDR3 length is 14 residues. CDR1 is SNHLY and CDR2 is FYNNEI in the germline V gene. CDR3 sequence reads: CASSDTGRNTEAFF. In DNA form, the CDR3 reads TGTGCCAGCAGTGATACAGGGAGGAACACTGAAGCTTTCTTT.

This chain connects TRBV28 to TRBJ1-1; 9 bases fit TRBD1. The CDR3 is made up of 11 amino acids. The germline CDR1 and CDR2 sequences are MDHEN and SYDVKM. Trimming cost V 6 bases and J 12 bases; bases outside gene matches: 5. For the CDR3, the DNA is TGTGCCAGCAGGAACTACAGGGGGCCTTTCTTT. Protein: CASRNYRGPFF.

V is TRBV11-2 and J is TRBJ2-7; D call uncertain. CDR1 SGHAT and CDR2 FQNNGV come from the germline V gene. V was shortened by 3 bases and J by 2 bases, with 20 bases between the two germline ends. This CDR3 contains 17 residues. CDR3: CASSLSLSGQTTYEQYF. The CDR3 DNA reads TGTGCCAGCAGCTTGAGCCTTTCTGGGCAGACGACCTACGAGCAGTACTTC.

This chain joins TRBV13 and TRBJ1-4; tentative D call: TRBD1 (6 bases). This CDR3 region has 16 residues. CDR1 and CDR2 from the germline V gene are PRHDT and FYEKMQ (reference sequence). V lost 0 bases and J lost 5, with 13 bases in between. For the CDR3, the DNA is TGTGCCAGCAGCTTAGGGTTGAGGCAGGGGAATGAAAAACTGTTTTTT. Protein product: CASSLGLRQGNEKLFF.

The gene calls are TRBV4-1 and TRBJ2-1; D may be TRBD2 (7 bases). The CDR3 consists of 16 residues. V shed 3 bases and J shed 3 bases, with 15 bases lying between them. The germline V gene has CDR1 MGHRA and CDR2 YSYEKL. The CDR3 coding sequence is TGCGCCAGCAGCCAGCGGGGGCCTTTCTTCTACAATGAGCAGTTCTTC. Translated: CASSQRGPFFYNEQFF.

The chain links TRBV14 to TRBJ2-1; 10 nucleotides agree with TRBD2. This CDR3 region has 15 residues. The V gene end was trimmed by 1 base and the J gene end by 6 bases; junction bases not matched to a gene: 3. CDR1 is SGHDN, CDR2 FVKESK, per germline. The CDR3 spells CASSQASGSFNEQFF. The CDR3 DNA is TGTGCCAGCAGCCAAGCTAGCGGGAGTTTCAATGAGCAGTTCTTC.

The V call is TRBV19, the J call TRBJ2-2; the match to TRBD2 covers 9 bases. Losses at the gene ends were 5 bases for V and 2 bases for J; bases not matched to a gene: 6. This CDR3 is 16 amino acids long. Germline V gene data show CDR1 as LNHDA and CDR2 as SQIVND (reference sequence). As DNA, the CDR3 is TGTGCCAGTAGTGCCCGGACTAGCGCAAACACCGGGGAGCTGTTTTTT. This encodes CASSARTSANTGELFF.

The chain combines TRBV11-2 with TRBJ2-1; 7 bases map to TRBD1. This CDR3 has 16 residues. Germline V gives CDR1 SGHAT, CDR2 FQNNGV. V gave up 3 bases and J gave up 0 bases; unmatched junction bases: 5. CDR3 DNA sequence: TGTGCCAGCAGCTTTAGCTGGGACAGCTCCTACAATGAGCAGTTCTTC. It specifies CASSFSWDSSYNEQFF.